Reported below is one T cell receptor (beta chain). Its antigen remains unknown. This sample was taken from a study of cytomegalovirus exposure and HLA in healthy donors. Study-wide points: Researchers reported in a later analysis that common viral pathogens appeared linked to several top clusters. HLA-A and HLA-B allele assignments for most subjects were reportedly predicted accurately using TCR beta sequences. HLA restriction was apparent for most CMV-associated TCR beta chains in a later analysis.

PCR employed 60 Vbeta and 13 Jbeta primers. Method: immunoSEQ multiplex PCR; TCRdb's copy keeps in-frame clones and lacks some. The table includes about 160,000 clones, approximately 70% detected once. V lost 2 bases and J lost 6, with 3 bases in between. This CDR3 spans 12 amino acids. CDR1 is SGHKS, CDR2 YYEKEE, per germline (reference sequence). The source is a middle-aged man in good health and CMV-seropositive. This chain links TRBV5-5 with TRBJ1-6; D gene unclear. The sample was PBMCs. CDR3 amino acids: CASSFLNSPLHF. The CDR3 DNA follows: TGTGCCAGCAGCTTCCTTAATTCACCCCTCCACTTT.